This TCR beta chain appears in the sequencing data of a study of long-term antiretroviral therapy in people with HIV (dated by TCRdb to between 2021 and 2024). General notes on the study: The earliest samples were collected roughly a decade before the 2015 WHO recommendation for immediate ART, at a time when ART was usually postponed until CD4 counts fell. A retrospective serial study tested whether ART initiation and durable HIV suppression were associated with changes in peripheral blood TRB repertoire composition and diversity. The cohort contributed about 180 cryopreserved PBMC samples from 25 to 35 adults with confirmed HIV infection, collected serially over a mean of about 6 years (range 1-12). Among the 30 or so participants with HIV, around ten were female. No cross-contamination during QIAcube processing was shown when test extractions of a monoclonal T-cell line were performed alongside roughly 30 polyclonal samples. Results the study describes overall, beyond this receptor: Because cell numbers in pre-ART samples were limited, unsorted PBMC were profiled instead of sorted CD4+ and CD8+ T cells. CDR3 length ranges in HIV repertoires were narrower than in controls, and network structure suggested an antigen-experienced repertoire with only a slight naive shift after ART. Since PBMC availability was limited, sequencing covered only the TCR beta chain, with no alpha chain pairing. The samples span the years 2004 to 2017, and the ART regimens used at that time may not be as effective as current regimens. Inferences about post-ART repertoire changes were limited because no data were available on ART adherence, viral resistance or therapy changes. At every time point, the repertoire was dominated by expanded TRB clones first identified before ART initiation, although this dominance fluctuated and, in many PLHIV, declined after ART. A significant increase in TRB diversity was found to be associated with ART initiation, although TRB diversity was observed to remain significantly below that of transplant donor controls even after long-term ART.

Counted from cysteine to phenylalanine, this CDR3 has 13 amino acids. Only the CDR3 portion is preserved as DNA: 39 bases, with reading frame beginning at the first base. V was cut back by 11 bases and J by 2 bases, leaving a gap of 15 bases between them. CDR1 and CDR2 (SGHTA, FQGTGA) derive from the germline V gene. To be included, a participant needed at least one PBMC sample from before ART initiation plus at least two post-ART samples. Every participant with HIV received treatment in the United States of America. Before DNA extraction, cryopreserved samples of 1-10 million PBMC were thawed and then washed. At the time of the earliest PBMC sample for each participant with HIV, ages ranged from about 23 to 60 years. PBMC samples from each participant spanned 1-4 timepoints before ART initiation and 2-8 timepoints after ART initiation, with a median of 7 samples. Serial HIV viral load, CD4+ T-cell count, ART history and demographic data were obtained for every participant. Genomic DNA was extracted from unsorted PBMC with a Qiagen kit on a QIAcube, processed in batches of 12 samples.

A word on this clone: No cognate antigen has been identified for it. There are no base qualities to consult, and no much larger clone falls within one base.

The immunoSEQ hsTCRB v3.0 assay was used at survey level resolution to sequence the TRB variable region. TRB sequencing targeted a depth of about 40,000-55,000 T-cell genomes per sample. Pooled TRB libraries were sequenced on an Illumina MiSeq with a v3 150-cycle kit. Under the source paper's analysis protocol: Repertoire analysis ran in R within a reproducible Nextflow workflow covering QC, data transformation and analysis. LymphoSeq2, an R package for AIRR-Seq data exploration, was used to implement custom analyses. Several samples that yielded fewer than 5000 total TRB sequences were excluded, so that about 200 HIV repertoires were analyzed. Among the approximately 200 retained HIV repertoires, approximately 61 were collected before ART initiation and some 130 after ART initiation. Each repertoire was downsampled to 5000 TRB nucleotide sequences, and summary statistics were averaged across 100 downsampling iterations. TRB sequences were retained for analysis only if CDR3 regions of at least seven amino acids were present. A Shannon entropy-derived clonality score and the Gini coefficient were used to measure diversity. In the repertoire networks, any two of the top 5000 CDR3 amino acid sequences were connected whenever the two sequences differed by an edit distance of one. Antigen specificity groups and MHC restriction were predicted for TRB CDR3 amino acid sequences with GLIPH2. CDR3 amino acid sequences were matched against VDJdb and McPAS-TCR to flag known CMV, EBV, HIV or tissue antigen associations. Pre-ART, post-ART and control groups were compared with Wilcoxon signed-rank tests and Holm-Bonferroni correction. TCRdb stores this immuneACCESS table with in-frame sequences only. Part of the clones is absent; in the studies checked, under half of the shortfall reflects unresolved V genes, and no reason is known for the rest. V and J calls and clone size are those listed in that table; D and trimming were worked out from the DNA. For this sample there are 25,000 to 35,000 clones; just over 85% appear just once. The top ten clones comprise around 4.5% of the sample.

The chain is encoded by TRBV7-3 joined to TRBJ2-5, and possibly TRBD1, on 6 matching bases. The TCR was taken from a woman between 25 and 40 years old with HIV. This sample comprised unsorted PBMCs, obtained 0.8 years after starting antiretroviral therapy. The sequenced DNA is TGTGCCTCCTCGGACAGAACACAAGAGACCCAGTACTTC. Its translation is CASSDRTQETQYF.